This T cell receptor (beta chain) came from a study of shared clonotypes between healthy human individuals. Assay used: immunoSEQ multiplex PCR; TCRdb lists only in-frame clones, some missing. The table includes about 1 million clones, around 76% detected once. This CDR3 has 15 residues. The germline V gene has CDR1 ENHRY and CDR2 SYGVKD. Whole-study findings and limits: Owing to a small donor count, the genetic and exposure-history diversity represented was limited. A reduction in generation probabilities was seen for non-shared clonotypes relative to those shared by all four donors.

This clone showed up just a few times. What it binds is not known. Compared with germline, one end of the junction differs, possibly owing to a read error. The source material was memory CD4+ T cells sorted from blood. The subset here: CD45RA-negative fraction. The V call is TRBV10-3, the J call TRBJ2-7, with TRBD2 matching over 9 bases. This TCR came from a man in his late teens or twenties in good health. CDR3 residues: CAITESSGGHQEQYF. CDR3 DNA: TGTGCCATCACTGAGAGTAGCGGGGGTCATCAGGAGCAGTACTTC.